This TCR beta chain was obtained from a study of early T cells in non-severe SARS-CoV-2 infection. Study overall: Bulk RNA from unsorted whole blood was sequenced; chains were unpaired.

In this sample, this clonotype turned up many times. Its antigen is undetermined. V was clipped by 3 bases and J by 9 bases; unmatched bases: 7. CDR1 SGHTA and CDR2 FQGNSA come from the germline V gene. The CDR3 sequence is 14 residues long. Points from the study as a whole: Anti-spike CD8 responses were favored by VDJdb matching, which missed private and CD4 specificities.

Individual cDNA molecules carried attached unique molecular identifiers. Each CDR3 protein gets one entry after TCRdb re-called the 5' RACE reads with MiXCR. The table includes 65,000 to 85,000 distinct CDR3 sequences, around 10% detected once. The chain combines TRBV7-2 with TRBJ2-1; 8 bases map to TRBD1. This receptor was taken from an adult who was a healthcare worker with PCR-confirmed SARS-CoV-2 infection or an uninfected control (not recorded which). The sample consisted of whole blood. CDR3: CASSLDRADGEQFF. The CDR3, as DNA: TGTGCCAGCAGCTTGGACAGGGCCGACGGTGAGCAGTTCTTC.